The 9 T cell receptor beta chains reported below all come from one sample, sequenced in a study of blood T cells in healthy people across ages. Alongside a J-beta primer mix, a sample-barcoded 5' primer served in a second PCR lasting roughly 7 to 12 cycles. Via MiXCR, TCRdb re-called the 5' RACE reads, giving one row per CDR3 protein. The sample consists of about 970,000 distinct CDR3 sequences, roughly 51% of them appearing once. The sequencing input was blood. Receptors were obtained from a woman in her sixties in good health.

The V call is TRBV29-1, the J call TRBJ2-1, with 10 bases lining up with TRBD2. The CDR3 contains 16 residues. Germline CDR1 SQVTM, CDR2 ANQGSEA. The J segment lost 5 bases and the V segment lost 7 bases, leaving 14 bases of the junction unmatched. DNA for the CDR3: TGCAGCGCCGCGCTTCCTAGCGGGAGTCCCCACAATGAGCAGTTCTTC. Amino acid sequence: CSAALPSGSPHNEQFF.

This clonotype was observed at least ten times. The rearrangement uses TRBV7-2 and TRBJ2-7; the match to TRBD2 covers 9 bases. In germline, CDR1 is SGHTA, CDR2 FQGNSA. J lost 2 bases, V lost 4 bases, and 3 bases had no gene match. The CDR3 runs 14 residues. CDR3 DNA: TGTGCCAGCAGCTCCCTAGCGGGGACCTACGAGCAGTACTTC. It is translated as CASSSLAGTYEQYF.

Ten or more counts support this clonotype. The rearrangement joins TRBV7-9 to TRBJ2-5; no firm D call. V shed 1 base and J shed 5 bases, with 5 bases lying between them. The length of the CDR3 is 12 residues. Germline V lookup: CDR1 SEHNR, CDR2 FQNEAQ (reference sequence). The CDR3 DNA reads as TGTGCCAGCAGCTTAGTGGTTGAGACCCAGTACTTC. This codes for CASSLVVETQYF.

The chain is built from TRBV7-2 and TRBJ2-3; 15 positions match TRBD2. Unmatched junction bases numbered 5, after V lost 5 bases and J lost 8 bases. Germline lookup yields CDR1 SGHTA and CDR2 FQGNSA. The CDR3 runs 15 residues. CDR3 loop: CASSQRGLAGGTQYF. The DNA of the CDR3 is TGTGCCAGCAGCCAACGGGGACTAGCGGGAGGTACGCAGTATTTT.

This chain links TRBV20-1 with TRBJ2-7; 8 bases are shared with TRBD1. The V segment lost 5 bases and the J segment 5 bases; nucleotides outside the gene matches: 11. Germline V gives CDR1 DFQATT, CDR2 SNEGSKA (reference sequence). This CDR3 has 14 residues. CDR3 protein: CSAPVRDRYDEQYF. Here the CDR3 DNA reads TGCAGTGCTCCCGTGAGGGACAGGTACGACGAGCAGTACTTC.

This chain joins TRBV7-2 and TRBJ2-1; 11 nucleotides agree with TRBD2. Per germline, CDR1 SGHTA and CDR2 FQGNSA. CDR3 length: 16 amino acids. V lost 2 bases to trimming and J lost 6 bases; unmatched junction nucleotides: 6. As DNA, the CDR3 is TGTGCCAGCAGCTTAACGACTAGCGGGGACCTCAATGAGCAGTTCTTC. Residues: CASSLTTSGDLNEQFF.

The chain has TRBV12-3 or TRBV12-4 and TRBJ2-7; D gene ambiguous. V was pared by 1 base and J by 1 base, with 11 bases between. The CDR3 is made up of 15 amino acids. CDR3 coding DNA: TGTGCCAGCAGTTTAGGGGCTCCTGTTTCCTACGAGCAGTACTTC. Protein: CASSLGAPVSYEQYF.

This clonotype showed up just a few times. The chain couples TRBV7-2 to TRBJ2-3, with D possibly matching TRBD2 (6 bases). The CDR3 is 14 amino acids. Between the trimmed V and J ends, which lost 8 bases and 3 bases, there was a span of 15 bases. Looked up from germline, CDR1 is SGHTA and CDR2 is FQGNSA. The CDR3 spells CASLLAGPTDTQYF. The CDR3, as DNA: TGTGCCAGCCTACTCGCGGGACCGACAGATACGCAGTATTTT.

This sequence joins TRBV7-2 and TRBJ2-1; the D is unclear. V lost 5 bases, J lost 7 bases, and 9 bases lay in between. The CDR3 runs 12 residues. Germline V lookup: CDR1 SGHTA, CDR2 FQGNSA. CDR3 in DNA: TGTGCCAGCAGCCCCCGCTGGAATGAGCAGTTCTTC. Its protein product is CASSPRWNEQFF.